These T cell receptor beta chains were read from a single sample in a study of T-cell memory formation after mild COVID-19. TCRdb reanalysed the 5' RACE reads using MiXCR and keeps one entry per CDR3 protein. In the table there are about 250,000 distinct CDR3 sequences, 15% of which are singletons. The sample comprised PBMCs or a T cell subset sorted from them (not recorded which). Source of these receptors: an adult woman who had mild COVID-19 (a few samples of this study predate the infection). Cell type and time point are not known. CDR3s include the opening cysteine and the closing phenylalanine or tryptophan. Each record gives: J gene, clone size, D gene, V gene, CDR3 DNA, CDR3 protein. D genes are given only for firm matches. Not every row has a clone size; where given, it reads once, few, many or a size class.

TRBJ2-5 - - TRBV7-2 TGTGCCAGCACGCCCCCAGGGTTGGGAGAGACCCAGTACTTC CASTPPGLGETQYF
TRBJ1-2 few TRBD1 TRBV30 TGTGCCTGGCAGAGCAGGGGGAACTATGGCTACACCTTC CAWQSRGNYGYTF
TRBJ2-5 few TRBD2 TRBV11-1 TGTGCCAGCAGCTTACGGGAGGCCCAAGAGACCCAGTACTTC CASSLREAQETQYF
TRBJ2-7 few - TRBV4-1 TGCGCCAGCAGCCAAGGAAGGGACTGGTCCTACGAGCAGTACTTC CASSQGRDWSYEQYF
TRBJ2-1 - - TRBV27 TGTGCCATCAGTTTATTTGGCTCCTACAATGAGCAGTTCTTC CAISLFGSYNEQFF
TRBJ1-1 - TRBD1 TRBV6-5 TGTGCCAGCAGTTACCGGACAGGAGCGCTCAACACTGAAGCTTTCTTT CASSYRTGALNTEAFF
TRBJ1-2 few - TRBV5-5 TGTGCCAGCAGCTTGGGGGCCGGGACAACTTCCCTATATGGCTACACCTTC CASSLGAGTTSLYGYTF
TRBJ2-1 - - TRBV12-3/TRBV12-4 TGTGCCAGCACCCCGGGTGGGCTAGCGCGGCAGTTCTTC CASTPGGLARQFF
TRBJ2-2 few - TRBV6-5 TGTGCCAGCAGTTACAACACCGGGGAGCTGTTTTTT CASSYNTGELFF
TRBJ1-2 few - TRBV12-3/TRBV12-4 TGTGCCAGCAGTTTAGAGGGAATCTATGGCTACACCTTC CASSLEGIYGYTF
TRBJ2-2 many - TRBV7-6 TGTGCCAGCGGGACCGGGATAAGGAACACCGGGGAGCTGTTTTTT CASGTGIRNTGELFF
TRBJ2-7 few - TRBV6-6 TGTGCCAGCAGGCCCAGCTCCTACGAGCAGTACTTC CASRPSSYEQYF
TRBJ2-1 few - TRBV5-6 TGTGCCAGCAGCTTGAAGCTAGGACCGAACAATGAGCAGTTCTTC CASSLKLGPNNEQFF
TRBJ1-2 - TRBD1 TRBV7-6 TGTGCCAGCAGTACGGACAGGGGGCGCGTTGGCTACACCTTC CASSTDRGRVGYTF
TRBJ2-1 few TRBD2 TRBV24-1 TGTGCCACCAGTGATCCCATAGCGGGCTCCTACAATGAGCAGTTCTTC CATSDPIAGSYNEQFF
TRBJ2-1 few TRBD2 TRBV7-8 TGTGCCAGCAGCTTTCGTCTCAGCGGGAGTACACAGCCCTACAATGAGCAGTTCTTC CASSFRLSGSTQPYNEQFF
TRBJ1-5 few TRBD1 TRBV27 TGTGCCAGCAGTTTTCTCTCGGACAGGAGGCAGCCCCAGCATTTT CASSFLSDRRQPQHF
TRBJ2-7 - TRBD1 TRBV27 TGTGCCAGCAGTTTTCGCCGGGGACAGGGATTCGTCCCGCAGTACTTC CASSFRRGQGFVPQYF
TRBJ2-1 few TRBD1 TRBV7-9 TGTGCCAGCAGCTTAGCCCGCCTGGACAGGGGCCCCGATATAACCTCCTACAATGAGCAGTTCTTC CASSLARLDRGPDITSYNEQFF
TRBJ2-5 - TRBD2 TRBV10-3 TGTGCCATCAGTTCTAGCGGGGGGACCCAAGAGACCCAGTACTTC CAISSSGGTQETQYF
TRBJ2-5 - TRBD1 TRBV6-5 TGTGCCAGCAGTTACAGGGGGCTGCCCTCGGAGACCCAGTACTTC CASSYRGLPSETQYF
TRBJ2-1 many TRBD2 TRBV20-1 TGCAGTGCTTGGACTAGCTATGAGCAGTTCTTC CSAWTSYEQFF
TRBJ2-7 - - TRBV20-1 TGCAGTGCTAGACGAGCCCCCTCCTACGAGCAGTACTTC CSARRAPSYEQYF
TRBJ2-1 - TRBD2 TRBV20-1 TGCAGTGCCCAACTAGCGGGACGGGCGGAGCAGTTCTTC CSAQLAGRAEQFF
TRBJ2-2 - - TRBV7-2 TGTGCCAGCAGCCCCCCTCCCGGGGAGCTGTTTTTT CASSPPPGELFF
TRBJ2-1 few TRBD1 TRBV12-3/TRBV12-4 TGTGCCAGCAAGGGGACAGGGGGGAGTGAGCAGTTCTTC CASKGTGGSEQFF
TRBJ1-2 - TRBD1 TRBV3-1 TGTGCCAGCAGCCGATGGGACAGCGTGATTTATGGCTACACCTTC CASSRWDSVIYGYTF
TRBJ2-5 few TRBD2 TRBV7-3 TGTGCCAGCAGCTCCCGGCCGACTAGCCAGGCTAAAGAGACCCAGTACTTC CASSSRPTSQAKETQYF
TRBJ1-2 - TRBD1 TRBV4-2 TGTGCCAGCAGCCAAGATAGACAGGGGGACTATGGCTACACCTTC CASSQDRQGDYGYTF
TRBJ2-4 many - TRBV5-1 TGCGCCAGCAGTTCACCCTCAGGCATTCAGTACTTC CASSSPSGIQYF
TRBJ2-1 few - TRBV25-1 TGTGCCAGCAGTGAATATGGGGGTGTGACCTACAATGAGCAGTTCTTC CASSEYGGVTYNEQFF
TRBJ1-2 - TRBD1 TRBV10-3 TGTGCCATCAGAGGGACAGGGGATGGCTACACCTTC CAIRGTGDGYTF
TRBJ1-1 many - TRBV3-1 TGTGCCAGCAGACTGGACAAGAACACTGAAGCTTTCTTT CASRLDKNTEAFF
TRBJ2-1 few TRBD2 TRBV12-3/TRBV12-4 TGTGCCAGCAGCAAAACGAGCGGGGGGTACAATGAGCAGTTCTTC CASSKTSGGYNEQFF
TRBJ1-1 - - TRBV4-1 TGCGCCAGCAGCCAACCACCCCGGAACACTGAAGCTTTCTTT CASSQPPRNTEAFF
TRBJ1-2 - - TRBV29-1 TGCAGCGTTTCAGGGACCTATGGCTACACCTTC CSVSGTYGYTF
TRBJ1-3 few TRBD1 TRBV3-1 TGTGCCAGCAGCCGAAGGGGACAGCCGGGAAACACCATATATTTT CASSRRGQPGNTIYF
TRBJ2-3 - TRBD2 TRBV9 TGTGCCAGCAGCCTCCGGACTAGCCTTACCACAGATACGCAGTATTTT CASSLRTSLTTDTQYF
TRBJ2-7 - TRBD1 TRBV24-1 TGTGCCACCAGTGATCCCGGGACAGACCACTACGAGCAGTACTTC CATSDPGTDHYEQYF
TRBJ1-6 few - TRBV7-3 TGTGCCAGCGCCAGGGGAATTTTAGAGCCCCTCCACTTT CASARGILEPLHF
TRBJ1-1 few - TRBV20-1 TGCAGTGCTAGAGATCCTAGGATGAACACTGAAGCTTTCTTT CSARDPRMNTEAFF
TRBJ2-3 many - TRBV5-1 TGCGCCAGCAGCTCGACAGATACAGATACGCAGTATTTT CASSSTDTDTQYF
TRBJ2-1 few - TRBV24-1 TGTGCCACCAGCCCTAGGATATCTAACTACTACAATGAGCAGTTCTTC CATSPRISNYYNEQFF
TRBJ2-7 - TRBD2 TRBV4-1 TGCGCCAGCAGCCAAGAGCCGAGCGGGAGGATCCACGAGCAGTACTTC CASSQEPSGRIHEQYF
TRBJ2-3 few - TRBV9 TGTGCCAGCAGCGCCGCCGGGTCAGATACGCAGTATTTT CASSAAGSDTQYF
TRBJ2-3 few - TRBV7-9 TGTGCCAGCAGCTACCGGGTCCCGGGAGATACGCAGTATTTT CASSYRVPGDTQYF
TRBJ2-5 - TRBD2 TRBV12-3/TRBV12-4 TGTGCCAGCAGCCCCACTAGCGGCCCTGGGGGGACCCAGTACTTC CASSPTSGPGGTQYF
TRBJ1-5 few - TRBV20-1 TGCAGTGCTAGCCGGGACCGGGATCAGCCCCAGCATTTT CSASRDRDQPQHF
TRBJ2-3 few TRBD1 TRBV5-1 TGCGCCAGCAGCTTGAGAACCCCCTTGACAGGGGCTCTACCAGATACGCAGTATTTT CASSLRTPLTGALPDTQYF
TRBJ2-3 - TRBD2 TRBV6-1 TGTGCCAGCACTAGGACTAGCGGGACATCAGATACGCAGTATTTT CASTRTSGTSDTQYF
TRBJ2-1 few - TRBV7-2 TGTGCCAGCAGCTTTAAGGACCACAATGAGCAGTTCTTC CASSFKDHNEQFF
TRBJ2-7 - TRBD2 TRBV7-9 TGTGCCAGCAGCGCGTCCGGGACTAGCGGCGAGCAGTACTTC CASSASGTSGEQYF
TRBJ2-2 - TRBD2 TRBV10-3 TGTGCCATCAGTTCCGGGACTAGCGCAGCCGGGGAGCTGTTTTTT CAISSGTSAAGELFF
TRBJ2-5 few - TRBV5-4 TGTGCCAGCAGCTCCCCAGGTGGGGCCCAGTACTTC CASSSPGGAQYF
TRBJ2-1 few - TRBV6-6 TGTGCCAGCGGCGGTTACAATGAGCAGTTCTTC CASGGYNEQFF